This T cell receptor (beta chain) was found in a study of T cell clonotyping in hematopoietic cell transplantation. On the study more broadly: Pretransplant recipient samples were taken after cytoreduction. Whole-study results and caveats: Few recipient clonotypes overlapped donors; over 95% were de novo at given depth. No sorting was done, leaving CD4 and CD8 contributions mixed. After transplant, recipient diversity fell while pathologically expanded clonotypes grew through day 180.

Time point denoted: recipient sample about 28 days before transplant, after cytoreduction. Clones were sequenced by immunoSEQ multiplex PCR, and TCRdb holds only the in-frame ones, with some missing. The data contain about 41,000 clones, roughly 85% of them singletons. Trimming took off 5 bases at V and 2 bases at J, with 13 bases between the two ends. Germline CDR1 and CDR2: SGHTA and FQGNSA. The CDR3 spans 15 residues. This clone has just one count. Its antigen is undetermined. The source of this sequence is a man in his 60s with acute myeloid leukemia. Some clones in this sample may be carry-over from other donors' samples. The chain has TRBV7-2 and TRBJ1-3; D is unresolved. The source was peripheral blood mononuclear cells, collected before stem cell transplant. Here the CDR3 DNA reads TGTGCCAGCAGCCCGGGGTCGGGAGCTGGAAACACCATATATTTT. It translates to CASSPGSGAGNTIYF. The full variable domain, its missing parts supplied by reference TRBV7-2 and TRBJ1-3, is GAGVSQSPSNKVTEKGKDVELRCDPISGHTALYWYRQSLGQGLEFLIYFQGNSAPDKSGLPSDRFSAERTGGSVSTLTIQRTQQEDSAVYLCASSPGSGAGNTIYFGEGSWLTVV.